This is a list of T cell receptor beta chains from one sample in a study of shared clonotypes between healthy human individuals. Measured with immunoSEQ multiplex PCR; TCRdb has only the in-frame clones, and not every one. The sample holds around 2.3 million clones; almost 96% are singletons and the top ten take roughly 0.13%. The source material was naive CD4+ T cells sorted from blood. Receptors originate from a man between 18 and 29 years old in good health. The CDR3 runs from the conserved cysteine through the conserved F or W. The D gene is left open where the match is weak. Size tells how often a clone was seen (once, few, many) or the class of an expanded clone, and some rows leave it out.

d_gene	v_gene	abundance	j_gene	CDR3aa	CDR3nt
TRBD1	TRBV5-1	.	TRBJ1-6	CASSLDRGHSPLHF	TGCGCCAGCAGCTTGGACAGGGGGCATTCACCCCTCCACTTT
TRBD1	TRBV14	.	TRBJ1-4	CASSRTGWIEGEKLFF	TGTGCCAGCAGCCGGACAGGGTGGATTGAGGGTGAAAAACTGTTTTTT
TRBD2	TRBV10-2	once	TRBJ2-1	CASRLAGLYNEQFF	TGCGCCAGCAGGCTAGCGGGGCTCTACAATGAGCAGTTCTTC
.	TRBV6-1	.	TRBJ1-5	CASSEGPWGNQPQHF	TGTGCCAGCAGTGAAGGACCCTGGGGCAATCAGCCCCAGCATTTT
.	TRBV2	.	TRBJ2-7	CASSVDSVIQGGQYF	TGTGCCAGCAGTGTAGATAGCGTGATTCAGGGCGGGCAGTACTTC
TRBD1	TRBV7-9	once	TRBJ2-3	CASSLSRTGDTDTQYF	TGTGCCAGCAGCTTATCCCGGACAGGGGACACAGATACGCAGTATTTT
TRBD1	TRBV5-5	.	TRBJ2-4	CASSLGSGTGVNIQYF	TGTGCCAGCAGCTTGGGCTCCGGGACAGGGGTAAACATTCAGTACTTC
.	TRBV27	.	TRBJ1-1	CASSLGGPPTEAFF	TGTGCCAGCAGTTTAGGGGGTCCCCCCACTGAAGCTTTCTTT
TRBD2	TRBV7-2	.	TRBJ2-1	CASTQSLAGGPSEQFF	TGTGCCAGCACCCAATCGCTAGCGGGAGGGCCTAGTGAGCAGTTCTTC
TRBD2	TRBV5-1	.	TRBJ2-1	CASSMGGSSYNEQFF	TGCGCCAGCAGCATGGGCGGGAGCTCCTACAATGAGCAGTTCTTC
.	TRBV6-1	.	TRBJ1-1	CASRQQQNTEAFF	TGTGCCAGCAGACAACAACAAAACACTGAAGCTTTCTTT
.	TRBV28	.	TRBJ1-2	CASRLQAANYGYTF	TGTGCCAGCAGATTACAGGCAGCTAACTATGGCTACACCTTC
.	TRBV4-1	.	TRBJ2-7	CASSPRGTSSYEQYF	TGCGCCAGCAGCCCCCGCGGTACCTCATCCTACGAGCAGTACTTC
.	TRBV7-2	.	TRBJ1-1	CASSLTDLNTEAFF	TGTGCCAGCAGCTTAACAGATTTGAACACTGAAGCTTTCTTT
.	TRBV6-5	.	TRBJ2-1	CASSLVGGGNEQFF	TGTGCCAGCAGTTTGGTCGGAGGCGGGAATGAGCAGTTCTTC
.	TRBV6-5	.	TRBJ2-7	CASREDPASYEQYF	TGTGCCAGCAGGGAGGATCCAGCCTCCTACGAGCAGTACTTC
TRBD2	TRBV30	.	TRBJ2-7	CAWSVGRTSGSNAYEQYF	TGTGCCTGGAGTGTAGGTAGGACTAGCGGGAGTAATGCCTACGAGCAGTACTTC
.	TRBV10-3	few	TRBJ2-7	CAISESAAYEQYF	TGTGCCATCAGTGAGTCGGCAGCCTACGAGCAGTACTTC
.	TRBV7-9	few	TRBJ1-6	CASSLAVYNSPLHF	TGTGCCAGCAGCTTAGCCGTCTATAATTCACCCCTCCACTTT
TRBD1	TRBV27	.	TRBJ1-4	CASSIGTVNEKLFF	TGTGCCAGCAGTATCGGGACAGTGAATGAAAAACTGTTTTTT
TRBD1	TRBV27	.	TRBJ2-7	CASSRDRGQYEQYF	TGTGCCAGCAGTCGGGACAGGGGGCAATACGAGCAGTACTTC
TRBD1	TRBV27	.	TRBJ1-1	CASISSAGGSAEAFF	TGTGCCAGCATCAGCTCAGCAGGGGGCAGCGCTGAAGCTTTCTTT
.	TRBV7-7	once	TRBJ2-3	CASSLARGDTQYF	TGTGCTAGCAGCTTAGCCCGTGGAGATACGCAGTATTTT
.	TRBV7-9	.	TRBJ1-1	CASSLVSGIEAFF	TGTGCCAGCAGCTTAGTATCGGGAATTGAAGCTTTCTTT
.	TRBV27	.	TRBJ2-7	CASSLGMVGEQYF	TGTGCCAGCAGTTTAGGTATGGTGGGCGAGCAGTACTTC
.	TRBV18	.	TRBJ2-2	CASSLPPRGNTGELFF	TGTGCCAGCTCATTACCCCCGAGGGGGAATACCGGGGAGCTGTTTTTT
.	TRBV18	once	TRBJ1-2	CASSPQGEGYGYTF	TGTGCCAGCTCCCCTCAGGGAGAAGGCTATGGCTACACCTTC
.	TRBV4-1	.	TRBJ1-1	CASSRLGTNTEAFF	TGCGCCAGCAGCCGCCTCGGGACGAACACTGAAGCTTTCTTT
.	TRBV5-6	.	TRBJ1-2	CASSFESQGSSRGYTF	TGTGCCAGCAGCTTTGAATCGCAGGGCTCGAGCAGGGGCTACACCTTC
.	TRBV30	.	TRBJ1-5	CAWSVHGTSPGPQHF	TGTGCCTGGAGTGTCCACGGGACATCTCCAGGCCCCCAGCATTTT
TRBD1	TRBV19	.	TRBJ1-1	CASRKPGQGYTEAFF	TGTGCCAGTAGGAAACCGGGACAGGGGTATACTGAAGCTTTCTTT
.	TRBV5-1	.	TRBJ2-6	CASSPPSGANVLTF	TGCGCCAGCAGCCCCCCCTCTGGGGCCAACGTCCTGACTTTC
.	TRBV6-5	.	TRBJ1-5	CASSSLRFNQPQHF	TGTGCCAGCAGTTCTCTCCGTTTCAATCAGCCCCAGCATTTT